The 31 T cell receptor beta chains below all came from one sample that was sequenced in a study of blood T cell repertoires in COVID-19. Data came from immunoSEQ multiplex PCR; TCRdb stores just in-frame clones and leaves some out. The sample contains about 25,000 clones, 87% of which appear only once. The sequenced sample consisted of peripheral blood. Every receptor here comes from a man aged 45 to 65 with active COVID-19.

CDR3 region: CASSPGQGASVSVTEAFF. The CDR3 DNA follows: TGTGCCAGCTCACCGGGACAGGGGGCTTCAGTGTCTGTGACTGAAGCTTTCTTT. The rearrangement joins TRBV18 to TRBJ1-1; 12 bases line up with TRBD1. The CDR3 sequence is 18 residues long. V dropped 3 bases and J dropped 5; count of bases not matched to a gene: 13. The germline V gene has CDR1 KGHSH and CDR2 LQKENI.

The CDR3 loop is CAISGGGNVYEQYV. CDR3 nucleotides: TGTGCCATCAGTGGGGGGGGGAACGTCTACGAGCAGTACGTC. The rearrangement uses TRBV10-3 and TRBJ2-7, with 7 bases matching TRBD2. V lost 4 bases and J lost 3; bases outside the gene matches: 6. This CDR3 has 14 residues. Looked up from germline, CDR1 is ENHRY and CDR2 is SYGVKD.

This rearrangement joins TRBV7-2 to TRBJ2-1, with 7 bases lining up with TRBD2. The CDR3 covers 16 residues. From germline, CDR1 is SGHTA and CDR2 FQGNSA. Germline trimming cut 5 bases from V and 8 bases from J; bases unmatched to any gene: 15. CDR3 sequence: CASSLLAGPTVYEQFF. DNA for the CDR3: TGTGCCAGCAGCCTGTTAGCGGGTCCTACGGTATATGAGCAGTTCTTC.

V and J are TRBV4-1 and TRBJ1-1; 7 positions agree with TRBD1. The CDR3 length is 13 residues. With V trimmed by 4 bases and J by 8 bases, 7 bases remained unmatched. Germline V CDR1 and CDR2: MGHRA, YSYEKL. The CDR3 here is CASSLTQGVEAFF. The CDR3 DNA is TGCGCCAGCAGCCTTACTCAGGGGGTCGAAGCTTTCTTT.

This clone was seen more than once but under ten times. This sequence joins TRBV10-2 and TRBJ2-2, with a weak D call TRBD1 (7 bases). Germline V gene data show CDR1 as WSHSY and CDR2 as SAAADI. The CDR3 is 19 amino acids. The germline V and J ends were trimmed by 6 bases and 1 base, with 24 bases remaining between them. CDR3 DNA: TGCGCCAGCAGCCAGGGGGGCCAGGGGGAGGACTTGAACACCGGGGAGCTGTTTTTT. It encodes CASSQGGQGEDLNTGELFF.

The chain links TRBV4-3 to TRBJ2-3; D is uncertain. The germline V gene has CDR1 LGHNA and CDR2 YSLEER. Trimming took off 1 base at V and 2 bases at J, with 4 bases between the two ends. There are 13 residues in the CDR3. CDR3 sequence reads: CASSQVITDTQYF. As DNA, the CDR3 is TGCGCCAGCAGCCAAGTTATCACAGATACGCAGTATTTT.

V is TRBV7-9 and J is TRBJ1-5, with D perhaps matching TRBD1 (6 bases). CDR3 size: 18 residues. Germline CDR1 is SEHNR and CDR2 is FQNEAQ (reference sequence). The V gene lost 5 bases and the J gene lost 7 bases, with 27 bases spanning the gap. The DNA for the CDR3 is TGTGCCAGCAGCGGATTCGGTATCGACAGGCCCGGGGACCAGCCCCAGCATTTT. As protein: CASSGFGIDRPGDQPQHF.

The J gene is TRBJ1-5, the V gene TRBV18; D is undetermined. The CDR3 contains 18 residues. Germline assignment: CDR1 KGHSH and CDR2 LQKENI. The V end lost 2 bases, the J end lost 4 bases, and 21 bases lay between the germline ends. CDR3 in amino acids: CASSPYNLVGRQNQPQHF. DNA for the CDR3: TGTGCCAGCTCACCATATAATCTGGTGGGGAGACAAAATCAGCCCCAGCATTTT.

J is TRBJ2-5 and V is TRBV5-6, with TRBD1 matching over 7 bases. The CDR3 loop spans 13 amino acids. The V segment lost 4 bases and the J segment 4 bases; nucleotides outside the gene matches: 4. Per the germline V gene, CDR1 is SGHDT and CDR2 is YYEEEE. Here the CDR3 reads CASSPTGRETQYF. The CDR3 nucleotides read TGTGCCAGCAGCCCGACAGGGCGAGAGACCCAGTACTTC. The full variable domain, with the rest looked up from reference TRBV5-6 and TRBJ2-5, is DAGVTQSPTHLIKTRGQQVTLRCSPKSGHDTVSWYQQALGQGPQFIFQYYEEEERQRGNFPDRFSGHQFPNYSSELNVNALLLGDSALYLCASSPTGRETQYFGPGTRLLVL.

The V gene is TRBV7-2, the J gene TRBJ1-2, with a tentative D call TRBD1 (6 bases). V lost 5 bases and J 6 bases, leaving 19 bases between the germline ends. This CDR3 is built from 15 residues. The V gene's germline CDR1 is SGHTA and CDR2 FQGNSA. DNA of the CDR3: TGTGCCAGCAGCCTCCTGACAGGATTGATGAATGGCTACACCTTC. Translated: CASSLLTGLMNGYTF. The full variable domain, with the rest looked up from reference TRBV7-2 and TRBJ1-2, is GAGVSQSPSNKVTEKGKDVELRCDPISGHTALYWYRQSLGQGLEFLIYFQGNSAPDKSGLPSDRFSAERTGGSVSTLTIQRTQQEDSAVYLCASSLLTGLMNGYTFGSGTRLTVV.

This clone was seen just once. The J gene is TRBJ1-6, the V gene TRBV5-6, with 8 bases matching TRBD1. The CDR3 length is 15 residues. Unmatched junction bases numbered 8, after V lost 3 bases and J lost 9 bases. CDR1 SGHDT and CDR2 YYEEEE come from the germline V gene. CDR3 DNA: TGTGCCAGCAGCTCCCCGGGACAGGCAATTTCACCCCTCCACTTT. This translates into CASSSPGQAISPLHF.

The chain links TRBV6-5 to TRBJ1-3, with 7 bases aligning to TRBD1. The CDR3 consists of 13 residues. J was trimmed by 4 bases and V by 5 bases; bases with no gene match: 2. CDR1 is MNHEY, CDR2 SVGAGI, per germline. As DNA, the CDR3 is TGTGCCAGCAGTACAGGGGTAGGAAACACCATATATTTT. The encoded protein is CASSTGVGNTIYF.

The chain has TRBV5-4 and TRBJ2-4; no clear D. CDR1 and CDR2 from the germline V gene are SGHNT and YYREEE (reference sequence). V was clipped by 2 bases and J by 6 bases, with 12 bases between them. The CDR3 totals 14 residues. DNA for the CDR3: TGTGCCAGCAGCTTTATAGATCGTAGAAACATTCAGTACTTC. It is translated as CASSFIDRRNIQYF. The full variable domain, with the rest looked up from reference TRBV5-4 and TRBJ2-4, is ETGVTQSPTHLIKTRGQQVTLRCSSQSGHNTVSWYQQALGQGPQFIFQYYREEENGRGNFPPRFSGLQFPNYSSELNVNALELDDSALYLCASSFIDRRNIQYFGAGTRLSVL.

This chain uses TRBV29-1 with TRBJ2-5; weak D call: TRBD1 (5 bases). This CDR3 spans 13 amino acids. The V and J ends lost 6 bases and 1 base respectively, with 12 bases between them. CDR1 SQVTM and CDR2 ANQGSEA come from the germline V gene. The CDR3 nucleotides are TGCAGCGTGCCCAAGACAGCCCAAGAGACCCAGTACTTC. It is translated as CSVPKTAQETQYF.

The rearrangement joins TRBV5-1 to TRBJ2-7; a possible D gene is TRBD1 (6 bases). Trimming shortened V by 4 bases and J by 4 bases, and 18 bases separated the two germline ends. Germline CDR1 SGHRS, CDR2 YFSETQ. This CDR3 region has 15 residues. The CDR3 DNA is TGCGCCAGCAGCCCGGATCAACAGGGATCTTACGAGCAGTACGTC. Translating gives CASSPDQQGSYEQYV.

The chain employs TRBV5-5 and TRBJ2-1; D is perhaps TRBD1 (6 bases). Trimming stripped 2 bases from V and 1 base from J, with 13 bases between. Germline values: CDR1 SGHKS, CDR2 YYEKEE (reference sequence). This CDR3 spans 16 amino acids. DNA for the CDR3: TGTGCCAGCAGCTTCACAGGGTCGGGGTCCTACAATGAGCAGTTCTTC. It specifies CASSFTGSGSYNEQFF.

V gene TRBV12-3 or TRBV12-4 combines with J gene TRBJ1-2; 8 bases map to TRBD1. This CDR3 spans 13 amino acids. Losses at the gene ends were 4 bases for V and 8 bases for J; bases not matched to a gene: 6. In nucleotides, the CDR3 is TGTGCCAGCAGTTCCTCAGGGGGCGGAGGCTACACCTTC. Its translation: CASSSSGGGGYTF.

There are a few counts of this clone. This sequence joins TRBV6-6 and TRBJ1-1, with D possibly being TRBD1 (6 bases). V shed 6 bases and J shed 1 base, with 12 bases lying between them. Germline values: CDR1 MNHNY, CDR2 SVGAGI (reference sequence). The CDR3 runs to 14 residues. CDR3 residues: CASSQPGQNTEAFF. The CDR3 coding sequence is TGTGCCAGCAGCCAACCGGGACAGAACACTGAAGCTTTCTTT.

J is TRBJ2-1 and V is TRBV5-1; 9 positions agree with TRBD2. CDR1 is SGHRS, CDR2 YFSETQ, per germline. V dropped 0 bases and J dropped 8; count of bases not matched to a gene: 21. The CDR3 runs 20 residues. The CDR3: CASSLESSGIWSGRYDEQFF. The DNA of the CDR3 is TGCGCCAGCAGCTTGGAGTCTAGCGGGATTTGGTCGGGACGGTACGATGAGCAGTTCTTC.

This chain connects TRBV9 to TRBJ2-7, with 7 bases fitting TRBD1. Germline trimming cut 5 bases from V and 0 bases from J; bases unmatched to any gene: 8. Looked up from germline, CDR1 is SGDLS and CDR2 is YYNGEE. This CDR3 contains 15 residues. The CDR3 region is CASSIGQANSYEQYF. Here the CDR3 DNA reads TGTGCCAGCAGTATCGGACAGGCGAACTCCTACGAGCAGTACTTC.

This chain links TRBV12-3 or TRBV12-4 with TRBJ1-3; D is unresolved. The CDR3 sequence is 13 residues long. Between the trimmed V and J ends, which lost 7 bases and 0 bases, there was a span of 7 bases. The CDR3 nucleotides are TGTGCCAGCACCCGGTACTCTGGAAACACCATATATTTT. Residues: CASTRYSGNTIYF.

The chain combines TRBV28 with TRBJ1-1; weak D call: TRBD1 (5 bases). Trimming took off 8 bases at V and 10 bases at J, with 23 bases between the two ends. In germline, CDR1 is MDHEN, CDR2 SYDVKM. The CDR3 has 14 amino acids. CDR3 region: CASLPAGGFMGAFF. In nucleotides, the CDR3 is TGTGCCAGCCTCCCTGCGGGGGGTTTTATGGGAGCTTTCTTT.

The J gene is TRBJ2-7, the V gene TRBV27; D is uncertain. The CDR3 spans 11 residues. V lost 2 bases, J lost 5 bases, and 4 bases lay in between. The germline CDR1 and CDR2 sequences are MNHEY and SMNVEV (reference sequence). The CDR3: CASSLGHEQYF. In nucleotides, the CDR3 is TGTGCCAGCAGTTTAGGCCACGAGCAGTACTTC.

V gene TRBV6-2 or TRBV6-3 combines with J gene TRBJ1-2; 7 positions agree with TRBD1. CDR3 length: 16 residues. With 0 bases clipped from V and 5 bases from J, the junction kept 9 bases outside the gene matches. Looked up from germline, CDR1 is MNHEY and CDR2 is SVGEGT. The CDR3 coding sequence is TGTGCCAGCAGTTACTCGAGAGAGAGGGGGCTTTATGGCTACACCTTC. Translation gives CASSYSRERGLYGYTF.

This sequence joins TRBV6-5 and TRBJ1-2; no firm D call. Germline values: CDR1 MNHEY, CDR2 SVGAGI. V was cut by 0 bases and J by 6 bases, with 11 bases left in between. CDR3 length: 14 amino acids. CDR3 coding DNA: TGTGCCAGCAGTTACTCACACCAAGTGAATGGCTACACCTTC. Translating gives CASSYSHQVNGYTF.

The chain joins TRBV19 to TRBJ2-7; 7 nucleotides line up with TRBD2. The CDR3 runs 15 residues. Germline trimming cut 7 bases from V and 3 bases from J; bases unmatched to any gene: 12. Germline V gene sequence: CDR1 LNHDA, CDR2 SQIVND (reference sequence). The CDR3 spells CASTPGGGENYEQYF. CDR3 DNA sequence: TGTGCCAGTACCCCTGGGGGAGGGGAGAACTACGAGCAGTACTTC. Full variable domain (rest looked up from reference TRBV19 and TRBJ2-7): DGGITQSPKYLFRKEGQNVTLSCEQNLNHDAMYWYRQDPGQGLRLIYYSQIVNDFQKGDIAEGYSVSREKKESFPLTVTSAQKNPTAFYLCASTPGGGENYEQYFGPGTRLTVT.

This rearrangement joins TRBV6-5 to TRBJ2-3, with TRBD2 matching over 8 bases. The junction had 2 bases not matched to a gene; V was cut back by 6 bases and J by 0 bases. CDR1 is MNHEY and CDR2 is SVGAGI in the germline V gene. This CDR3 has 14 residues. In DNA, the CDR3 is TGTGCCAGCAGATTAGCGGGGAGCACAGATACGCAGTATTTT. Translation: CASRLAGSTDTQYF.

This sequence joins TRBV5-1 and TRBJ1-6; 8 nucleotides align to TRBD1. This CDR3 comprises 15 residues. Germline values: CDR1 SGHRS, CDR2 YFSETQ. V lost 0 bases to trimming and J lost 10 bases; unmatched junction nucleotides: 6. The CDR3 loop is CASSLDAGGGSPLHF. The CDR3 region has the DNA TGCGCCAGCAGCTTGGATGCAGGGGGCGGATCACCCCTCCACTTT.

This chain links TRBV27 with TRBJ2-1, with TRBD2 matching 14 bases. V lost 6 bases to trimming and J lost 8 bases; unmatched junction nucleotides: 6. The CDR3 is made up of 15 amino acids. CDR1 is MNHEY, CDR2 SMNVEV, per germline (reference sequence). CDR3 loop: CASRRGTSGSDEQFF. The CDR3 coding sequence is TGTGCCAGCAGACGTGGGACTAGCGGGAGCGATGAGCAGTTCTTC.

V is TRBV28 and J is TRBJ2-5; TRBD1 aligns across 7 bases. Germline V gene data show CDR1 as MDHEN and CDR2 as SYDVKM. The length of the CDR3 is 16 residues. V shed 5 bases, J shed 5 bases, and the junction held 14 bases outside the gene matches. The CDR3 here is CASSPPRGTSRETQYF. In nucleotides, the CDR3 is TGTGCCAGCAGTCCGCCCAGGGGGACCTCCCGTGAGACCCAGTACTTC.

This chain links TRBV6-2 or TRBV6-3 with TRBJ2-1, with D possibly TRBD1 on 5 matching bases. CDR3 length: 13 residues. The ends were cut back, 4 bases at V and 9 bases at J, with 13 bases in the middle. CDR1 is MNHEY, CDR2 SVGEGT, per germline. DNA for the CDR3: TGTGCCAGCAGTTCCAACCGACAGACTGAGCAGTTCTTC. Its translation is CASSSNRQTEQFF.